This T cell receptor beta chain was obtained from a study of control samples from healthy donors and cancer patients. TCRdb's copy holds only in-frame clones and misses some; the assay was immunoSEQ multiplex PCR. The sample records approximately 170,000 clones, about 94% being singletons. From germline, CDR1 is SGDLS and CDR2 YYNGEE. The CDR3 contains 17 residues. The V and J ends lost 2 bases and 11 bases, in that order; junction bases with no gene match: 18. The sample consisted of blood. The chain employs TRBV9 and TRBJ2-3; 9 bases map to TRBD2. The clonotype originates from a woman in her 30s in good health. The chain's CDR3 is CASSVQGAGGGGQGQYF. The CDR3 DNA is TGTGCCAGCAGCGTCCAAGGAGCGGGAGGAGGTGGCCAGGGGCAGTATTTT.